Sequencing of this T cell receptor (beta chain) was carried out in a study of Ad26.COV2.S vaccination and SARS-CoV-2 variants. V lost 0 bases and J lost 1; bases outside the gene matches: 5. This CDR3 has 17 amino acids. CDR1 is LGHNA and CDR2 is YSLEER in the germline V gene. Study results and limitations: Marked by substantial breadth, spike-specific CD8+ and CD4+ T cell responses were reportedly seen after vaccination. Non-spike TCR breadth did not differ much between vaccine and placebo recipients. Spike-specific TCR breadth in vaccine recipients exceeded that seen in placebo recipients.

A note on this clone: The antigen is undetermined.

The table came from immunoSEQ multiplex PCR; TCRdb's copy has only in-frame clones and leaves some out. The sample lists about 140,000 clones, approximately 90% occurring once. The TCR was taken from a human donor who had recovered from COVID-19. This chain joins TRBV4-3 and TRBJ2-3; 9 positions match TRBD2. The material sequenced was peripheral blood, taken after recovery from COVID-19. As DNA, the CDR3 is TGCGCCAGCAGCCAAGATTATAAGCGGGGGGGCACAGATACGCAGTATTTT. It translates to CASSQDYKRGGTDTQYF.